The T cell receptor (beta chain) described here comes from a study of blood T cell repertoires in COVID-19 (dated by TCRdb to between 2020 and 2021). In terms of the full investigation: The collaborator samples originated in the United States, Italy and Spain and spanned the acute and convalescent phases of COVID-19. A freely available public database, intended as a resource for researchers studying the immune response to SARS-CoV-2, is where the repertoires were released. The dataset comprised deeply sampled blood TCRbeta repertoires from subjects exposed to, actively infected with, or recovered from COVID-19. The prospective study material was composed of cDNA or gDNA derived from T cells, B-cell-depleted T cells, or PBMCs. Samples were obtained from the ongoing ImmuneRACE study (first 160 participants) and from roughly 1,300 subjects provided by 6 global collaborators. A de-identified subject ID, COVID-19 status, age in years and sex were almost always included in the sample metadata. Where available, HLA class I and class II types were obtained from metadata supplied by the sample provider rather than from assay-based typing. The full study reports these points: The amount of clinical and demographic metadata varied by source and participant and was provided uncurated.

One collaborating source in Seattle enrolled patients while the patients were actively infected and followed the patients over time throughout the course of disease. Each collaborating institution followed its own protocols to collect whole blood in K2EDTA tubes. For TCRbeta analysis, collaborators shipped samples as frozen whole blood, isolated PBMCs, or DNA extracted from either of those sample types. CDR1 and CDR2 were assigned from the germline V gene as SNHLY and FYNNEI. Including the terminal cysteine and phenylalanine, the CDR3 comprises 15 residues. Solely the CDR3 DNA is kept, with 45 bases framed from the first base. V gives up 8 bases and J gives up 3 bases, and the segment between their germline ends measures 16 bases. With regard to this clone: Its specific antigen is unknown. Base qualities are not recorded, but no much larger clone differs from it by a single base.

TCRbeta CDR3 regions were amplified from genomic DNA using the immunoSEQ Assay, a bias-controlled multiplex PCR. As for the original processing: The number of nucleated cells in each sample was estimated from the amplification of reference gene primers within the assay. To quantify the absolute abundance of each unique TCRbeta CDR3 rearrangement, sequence reads were collapsed and filtered. For each sample, productive Simpson clonality was calculated as the square root of Simpson's diversity index across productive rearrangements. TCRdb obtained this table from immuneACCESS and retained in-frame rearrangements with V and J assigned. These tables miss some clones; where compared with another copy, unresolved V genes account for less than half of the shortfall, and the remainder is unexplained. The V and J calls and clone size are taken from that table; D and trimming were inferred from the DNA. In all, the sample holds around 360,000 clones, and 70% to 90% of those were seen once. Jointly, the top ten make up about 10% of the sample.

This receptor was taken from a woman in her 30s with COVID-19, enrolled during active disease. The sequence links TRBV2 to TRBJ1-4; TRBD1 is perhaps the D gene, given 6 matching bases. Material: peripheral blood. The CDR3 in this case is CASWGRGGSNEKLFF. The DNA is as follows: TGTGCCAGCTGGGGGCGCGGGGGATCTAATGAAAAACTGTTTTTT.